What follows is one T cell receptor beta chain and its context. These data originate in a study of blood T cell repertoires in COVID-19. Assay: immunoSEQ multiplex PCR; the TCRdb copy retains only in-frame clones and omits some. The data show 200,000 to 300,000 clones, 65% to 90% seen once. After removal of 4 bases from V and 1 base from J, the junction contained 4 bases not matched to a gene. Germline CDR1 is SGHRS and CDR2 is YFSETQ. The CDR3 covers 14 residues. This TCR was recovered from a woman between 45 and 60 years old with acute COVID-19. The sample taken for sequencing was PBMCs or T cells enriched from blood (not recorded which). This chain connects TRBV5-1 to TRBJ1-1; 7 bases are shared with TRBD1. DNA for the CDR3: TGCGCCAGCAGCAAAGGACAGGCGAACACTGAAGCTTTCTTT. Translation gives CASSKGQANTEAFF.